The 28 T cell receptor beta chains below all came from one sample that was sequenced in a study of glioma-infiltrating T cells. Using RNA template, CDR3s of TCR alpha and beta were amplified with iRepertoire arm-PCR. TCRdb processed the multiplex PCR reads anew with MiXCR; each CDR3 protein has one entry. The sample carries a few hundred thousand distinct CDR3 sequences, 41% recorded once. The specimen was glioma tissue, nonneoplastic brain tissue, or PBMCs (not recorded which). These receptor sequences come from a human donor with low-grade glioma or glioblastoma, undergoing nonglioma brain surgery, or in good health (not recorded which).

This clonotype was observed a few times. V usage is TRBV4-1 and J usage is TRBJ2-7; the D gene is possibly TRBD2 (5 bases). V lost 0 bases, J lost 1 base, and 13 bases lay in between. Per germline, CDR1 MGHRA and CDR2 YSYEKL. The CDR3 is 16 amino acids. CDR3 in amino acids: CASSQDTGFGSYEQYF. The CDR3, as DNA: TGCGCCAGCAGCCAAGATACGGGGTTTGGGTCCTACGAGCAGTACTTC.

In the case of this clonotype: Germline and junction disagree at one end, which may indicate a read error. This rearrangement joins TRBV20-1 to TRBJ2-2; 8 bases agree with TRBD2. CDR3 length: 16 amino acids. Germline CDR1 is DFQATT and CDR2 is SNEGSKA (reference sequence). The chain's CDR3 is CSARDWGGRSTGELLF. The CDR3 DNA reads TGCAGTGCTAGAGATTGGGGCGGGAGGAGTACCGGGGAGCTGCTTTTT.

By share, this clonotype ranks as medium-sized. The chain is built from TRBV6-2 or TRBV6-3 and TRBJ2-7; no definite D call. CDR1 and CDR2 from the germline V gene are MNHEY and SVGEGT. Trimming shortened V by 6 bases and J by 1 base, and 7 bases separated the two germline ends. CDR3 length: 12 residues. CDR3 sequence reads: CASSLASYEQYF. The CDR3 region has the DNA TGTGCCAGCAGCCTGGCGTCCTACGAGCAGTACTTC.

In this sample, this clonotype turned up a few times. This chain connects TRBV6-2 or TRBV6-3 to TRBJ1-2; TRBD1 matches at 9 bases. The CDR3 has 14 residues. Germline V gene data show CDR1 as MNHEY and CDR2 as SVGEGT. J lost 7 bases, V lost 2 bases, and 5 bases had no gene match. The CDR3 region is CASSYRTGETGYTF. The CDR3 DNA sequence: TGTGCCAGCAGTTACCGGACAGGGGAGACTGGCTACACCTTC.

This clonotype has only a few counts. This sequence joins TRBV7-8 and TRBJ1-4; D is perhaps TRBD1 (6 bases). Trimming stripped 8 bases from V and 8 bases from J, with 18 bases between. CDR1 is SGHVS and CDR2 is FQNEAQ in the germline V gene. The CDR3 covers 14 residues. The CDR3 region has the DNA TGTGCCAGCGGAGGGACACCCCGTGGGGAAAAACTGTTTTTT. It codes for CASGGTPRGEKLFF.

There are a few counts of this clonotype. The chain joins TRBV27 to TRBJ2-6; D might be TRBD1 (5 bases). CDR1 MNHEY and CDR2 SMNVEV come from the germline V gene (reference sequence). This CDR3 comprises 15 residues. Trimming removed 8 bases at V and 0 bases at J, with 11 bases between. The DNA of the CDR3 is TGTGCCAGCTTCTCGACAGCCTCTGGGGCCAACGTCCTGACTTTC. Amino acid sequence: CASFSTASGANVLTF.

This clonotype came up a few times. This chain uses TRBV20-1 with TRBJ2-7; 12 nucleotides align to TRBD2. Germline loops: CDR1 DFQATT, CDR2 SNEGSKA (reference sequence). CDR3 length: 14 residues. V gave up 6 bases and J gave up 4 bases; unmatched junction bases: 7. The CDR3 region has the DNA TGCAGTGCGCCTCTAGCGGGAGGGCTTTACGAGCAGTACTTC. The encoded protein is CSAPLAGGLYEQYF.

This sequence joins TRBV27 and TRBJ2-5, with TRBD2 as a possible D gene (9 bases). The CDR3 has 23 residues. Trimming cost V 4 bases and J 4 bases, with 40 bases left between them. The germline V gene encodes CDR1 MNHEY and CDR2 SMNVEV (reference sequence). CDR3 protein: CASSSHGIAGERTGGAIGETQYF. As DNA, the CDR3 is TGTGCCAGCAGTTCTCATGGGATAGCGGGAGAAAGAACAGGGGGGGCAATAGGAGAGACCCAGTACTTC.

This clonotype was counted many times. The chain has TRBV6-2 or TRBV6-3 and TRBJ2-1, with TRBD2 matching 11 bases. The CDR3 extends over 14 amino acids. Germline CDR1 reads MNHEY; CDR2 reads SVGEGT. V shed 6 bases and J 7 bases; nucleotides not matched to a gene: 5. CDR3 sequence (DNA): TGTGCCAGCAGACCGGGACTAGCGGTAAATGAGCAGTTCTTC. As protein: CASRPGLAVNEQFF.

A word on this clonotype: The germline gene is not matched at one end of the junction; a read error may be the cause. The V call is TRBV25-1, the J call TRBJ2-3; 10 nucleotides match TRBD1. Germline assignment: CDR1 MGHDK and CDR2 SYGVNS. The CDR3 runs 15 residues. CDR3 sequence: CAGSEKGQGTDTQYF. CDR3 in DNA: TGTGCCGGCAGTGAAAAGGGACAGGGGACAGATACGCAGTATTTT.

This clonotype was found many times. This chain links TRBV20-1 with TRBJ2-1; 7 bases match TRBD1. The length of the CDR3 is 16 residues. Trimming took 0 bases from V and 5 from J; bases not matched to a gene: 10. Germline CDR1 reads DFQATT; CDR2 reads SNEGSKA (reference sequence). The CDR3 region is CSARDPRTGRNNEQFF. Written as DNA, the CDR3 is TGCAGTGCTAGAGATCCTAGGACAGGTAGAAACAATGAGCAGTTCTTC.

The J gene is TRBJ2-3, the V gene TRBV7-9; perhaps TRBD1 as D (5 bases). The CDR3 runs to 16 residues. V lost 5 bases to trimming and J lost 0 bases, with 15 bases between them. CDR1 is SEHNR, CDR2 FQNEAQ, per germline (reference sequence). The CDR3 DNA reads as TGTGCCAGCAGCCCACGCTTGGGGCCTAGCACAGATACGCAGTATTTT. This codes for CASSPRLGPSTDTQYF.

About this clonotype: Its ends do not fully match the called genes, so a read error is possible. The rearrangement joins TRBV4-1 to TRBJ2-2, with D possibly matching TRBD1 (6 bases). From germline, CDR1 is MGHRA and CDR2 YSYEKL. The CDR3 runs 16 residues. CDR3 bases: TGCGCCAGCAGCCCTCTGGGGCAGGGGAACACCGAGGAGCTGTTTTTT. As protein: CASSPLGQGNTEELFF.

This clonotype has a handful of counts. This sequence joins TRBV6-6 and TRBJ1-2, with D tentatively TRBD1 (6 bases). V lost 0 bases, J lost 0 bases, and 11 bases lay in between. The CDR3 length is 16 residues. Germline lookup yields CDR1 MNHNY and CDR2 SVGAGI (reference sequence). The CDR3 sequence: CASSYSGGGSNYGYTF. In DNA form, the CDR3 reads TGTGCCAGCAGTTACTCGGGGGGCGGATCTAACTATGGCTACACCTTC.

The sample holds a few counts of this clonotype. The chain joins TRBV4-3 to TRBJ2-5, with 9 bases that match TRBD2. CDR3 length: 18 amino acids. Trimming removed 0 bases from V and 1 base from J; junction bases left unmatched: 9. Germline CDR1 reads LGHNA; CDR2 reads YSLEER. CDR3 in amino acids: CASSQELVASGVQETQYF. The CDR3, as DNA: TGCGCCAGCAGCCAAGAGTTGGTGGCTAGCGGGGTCCAAGAGACCCAGTACTTC.

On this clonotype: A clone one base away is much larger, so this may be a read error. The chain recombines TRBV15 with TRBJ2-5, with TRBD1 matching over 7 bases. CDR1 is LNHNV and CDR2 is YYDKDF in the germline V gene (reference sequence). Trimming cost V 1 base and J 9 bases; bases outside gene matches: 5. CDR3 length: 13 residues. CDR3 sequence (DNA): TGTGCCACCAGCAGAGGACAGGGCGAGGCCCAGTACTTC. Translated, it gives CATSRGQGEAQYF.

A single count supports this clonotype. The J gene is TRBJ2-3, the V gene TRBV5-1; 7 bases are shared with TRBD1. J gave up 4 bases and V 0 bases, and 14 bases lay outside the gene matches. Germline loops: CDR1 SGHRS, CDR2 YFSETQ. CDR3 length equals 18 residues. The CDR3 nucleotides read TGCGCCAGCAGCTTGGAGTGGAGCCAGGGGGTATTTTCAGATACGCAGTATTTT. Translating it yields CASSLEWSQGVFSDTQYF.

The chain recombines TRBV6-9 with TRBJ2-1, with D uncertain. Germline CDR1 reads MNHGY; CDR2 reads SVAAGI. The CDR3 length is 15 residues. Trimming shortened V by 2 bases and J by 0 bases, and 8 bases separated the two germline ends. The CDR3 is CASSYDGFSYNEQFF. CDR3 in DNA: TGTGCCAGCAGTTATGACGGATTCTCCTACAATGAGCAGTTCTTC.

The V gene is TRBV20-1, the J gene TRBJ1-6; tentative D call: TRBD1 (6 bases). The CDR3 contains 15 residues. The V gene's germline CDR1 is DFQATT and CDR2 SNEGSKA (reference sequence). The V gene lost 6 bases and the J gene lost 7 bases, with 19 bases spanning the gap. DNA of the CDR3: TGCAGTGCCCAACGGGACACCCGGGGGAATTCACCCCTCCACTTT. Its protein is CSAQRDTRGNSPLHF.

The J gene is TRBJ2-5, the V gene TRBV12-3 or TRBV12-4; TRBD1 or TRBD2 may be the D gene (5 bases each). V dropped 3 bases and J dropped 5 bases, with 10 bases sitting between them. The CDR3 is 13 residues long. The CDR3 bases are TGTGCCAGCAGTTTTACCGGGACCGAGACCCAGTACTTC. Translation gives CASSFTGTETQYF.

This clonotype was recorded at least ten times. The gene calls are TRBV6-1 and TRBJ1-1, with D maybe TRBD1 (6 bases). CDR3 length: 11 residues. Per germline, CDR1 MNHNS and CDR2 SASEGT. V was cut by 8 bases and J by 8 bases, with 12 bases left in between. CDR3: CASYLGAEAFF. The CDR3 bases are TGTGCCAGCTATCTGGGGGCGGAAGCTTTCTTT.

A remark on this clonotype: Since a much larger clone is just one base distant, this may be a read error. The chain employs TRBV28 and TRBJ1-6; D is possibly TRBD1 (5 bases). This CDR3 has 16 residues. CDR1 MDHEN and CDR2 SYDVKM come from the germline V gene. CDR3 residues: CAGRLQGLAMHSPLHF. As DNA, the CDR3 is TGTGCCGGCAGACTTCAGGGATTGGCTATGCATTCACCCCTCCACTTT. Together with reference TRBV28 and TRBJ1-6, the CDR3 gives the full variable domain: DVKVTQSSRYLVKRTGEKVFLECVQDMDHENMFWYRQDPGLGLRLIYFSYDVKMKEKGDIPEGYSVSREKKERFSLILESASTNQTSMYLCAGRLQGLAMHSPLHFGNGTRLTVT.

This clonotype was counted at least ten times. The CDR3 coding sequence is TGTGCCAGCAGTCTCGGGACCCGAGGGAACATTCAGTACTTC. Its translation: CASSLGTRGNIQYF. V is TRBV27 and J is TRBJ2-4, with D perhaps matching TRBD1 or TRBD2 (5 bases each). The germline V gene encodes CDR1 MNHEY and CDR2 SMNVEV (reference sequence). The V end was cut by 5 bases, the J end by 7 bases, with 15 bases between. This CDR3 spans 14 amino acids.

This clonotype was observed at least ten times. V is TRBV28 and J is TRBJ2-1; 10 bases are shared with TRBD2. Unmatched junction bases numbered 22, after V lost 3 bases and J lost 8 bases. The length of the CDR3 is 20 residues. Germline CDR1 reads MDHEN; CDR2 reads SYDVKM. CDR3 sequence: CASSFPFPSIAGGGADEQFF. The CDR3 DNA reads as TGTGCCAGCAGTTTCCCCTTCCCCTCGATAGCGGGAGGTGGGGCGGATGAGCAGTTCTTC.

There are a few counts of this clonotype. Here the CDR3 DNA reads TGTGCCAGCAGTTATACAGGGTCCTACGAGCAGTACTTC. Its translation is CASSYTGSYEQYF. The chain uses TRBV6-1 and TRBJ2-7, with D maybe TRBD1 (6 bases). The CDR3 extends over 13 amino acids. The V end lost 5 bases, the J end lost 1 base, and 9 bases lay between the germline ends. Germline CDR1 and CDR2: MNHNS and SASEGT.

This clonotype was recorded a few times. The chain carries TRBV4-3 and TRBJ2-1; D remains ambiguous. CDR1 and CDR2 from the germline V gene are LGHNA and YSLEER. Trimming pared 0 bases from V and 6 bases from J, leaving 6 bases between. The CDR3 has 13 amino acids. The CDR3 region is CASSQDDGNEQFF. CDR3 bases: TGCGCCAGCAGCCAAGATGATGGCAATGAGCAGTTCTTC.

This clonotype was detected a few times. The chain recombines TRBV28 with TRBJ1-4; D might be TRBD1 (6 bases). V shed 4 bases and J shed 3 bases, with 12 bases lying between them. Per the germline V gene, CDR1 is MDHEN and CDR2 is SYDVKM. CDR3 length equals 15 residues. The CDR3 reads CASSYTGWPNEKLFF. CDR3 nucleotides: TGTGCCAGCAGTTACACAGGGTGGCCTAATGAAAAACTGTTTTTT. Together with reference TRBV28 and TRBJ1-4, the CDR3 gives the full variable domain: DVKVTQSSRYLVKRTGEKVFLECVQDMDHENMFWYRQDPGLGLRLIYFSYDVKMKEKGDIPEGYSVSREKKERFSLILESASTNQTSMYLCASSYTGWPNEKLFFGSGTQLSVL.

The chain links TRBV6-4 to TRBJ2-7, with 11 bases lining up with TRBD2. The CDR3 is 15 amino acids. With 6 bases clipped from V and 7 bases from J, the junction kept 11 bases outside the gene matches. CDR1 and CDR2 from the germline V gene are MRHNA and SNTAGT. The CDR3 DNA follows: TGTGCCAGCAGCATGACTAGCGGGAATTACAATGAGCAGTACTTC. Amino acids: CASSMTSGNYNEQYF.